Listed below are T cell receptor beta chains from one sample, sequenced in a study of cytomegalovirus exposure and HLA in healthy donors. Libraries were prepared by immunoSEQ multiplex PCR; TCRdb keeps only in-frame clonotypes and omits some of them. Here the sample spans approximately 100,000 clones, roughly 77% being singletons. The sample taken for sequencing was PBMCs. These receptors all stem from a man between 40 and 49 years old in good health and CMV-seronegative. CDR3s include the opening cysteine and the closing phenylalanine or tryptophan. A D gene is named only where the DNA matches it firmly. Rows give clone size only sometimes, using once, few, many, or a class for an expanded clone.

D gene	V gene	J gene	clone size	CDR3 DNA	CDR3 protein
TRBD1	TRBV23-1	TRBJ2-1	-	TGCGCCAGCAGTCAACCCCCGGGACAGACCTACAATGAGCAGTTCTTC	CASSQPPGQTYNEQFF
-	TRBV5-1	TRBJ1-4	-	TGCGCCAGCAGCTTGGCGGGGGAATCTAATGAAAAACTGTTTTTT	CASSLAGESNEKLFF
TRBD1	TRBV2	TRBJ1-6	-	TGTGCCAGCAGTGAGGTCAGGGGGAATTCACCCCTCCACTTT	CASSEVRGNSPLHF
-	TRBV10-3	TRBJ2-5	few	TGTGCCATCAGCGGGGGACGCTCCCCCGAAGAGACCCAGTACTTC	CAISGGRSPEETQYF
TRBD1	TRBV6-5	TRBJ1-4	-	TGTGCCAGCAGAGAAGACAGGGTGGGCGAAAAACTGTTTTTT	CASREDRVGEKLFF
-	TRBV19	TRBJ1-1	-	TGTGCCAGTTCTACCGGGAGAGGTACTGAAGCTTTCTTT	CASSTGRGTEAFF
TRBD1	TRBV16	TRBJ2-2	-	TGTGCCAGCAGACAACAGGGGACCGGGGAGCTGTTTTTT	CASRQQGTGELFF
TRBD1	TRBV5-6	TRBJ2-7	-	TGTGCCAGTTACCGACAGGGGGGCTACGAGCAGTACTTC	CASYRQGGYEQYF
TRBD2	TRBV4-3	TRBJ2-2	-	TGCGCCAGCAGCCAAGGGGGACTAGTTGGGAACACCGGGGAGCTGTTTTTT	CASSQGGLVGNTGELFF
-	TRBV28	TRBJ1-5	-	TGTGCCAGCACCCCCCCCCGAGGTCAGCCCCAGCATTTT	CASTPPRGQPQHF
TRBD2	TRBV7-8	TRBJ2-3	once	TGTGCCAGCAGCTTCTGGGCTAGCGGGGTAACTGTGGATACGCAGTATTTT	CASSFWASGVTVDTQYF
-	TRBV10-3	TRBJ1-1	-	TGTGCCATCAGTACAGGGAAGGAGGAGACTGAAGCTTTCTTT	CAISTGKEETEAFF
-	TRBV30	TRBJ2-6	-	TGTGCCTCCTCGGTAGGGGCCAACGTCCTGACTTTC	CASSVGANVLTF
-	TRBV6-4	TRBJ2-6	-	TGTGCCAGTTCCAGGGACTCTGGGGCCAACGTCCTGACTTTC	CASSRDSGANVLTF
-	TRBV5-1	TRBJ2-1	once	TGCGCCAGCAGATGGGGCGACTACAATGAGCAGTTCTTC	CASRWGDYNEQFF
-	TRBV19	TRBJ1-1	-	TGTGCCAGTAGGAGGGCCTCTGGGAACACTGAAGCTTTCTTT	CASRRASGNTEAFF
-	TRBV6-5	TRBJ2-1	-	TGTGCCAGCAGTTACTCGATGGTACAGGGCAATGAGCAGTTCTTC	CASSYSMVQGNEQFF